This is a list of T cell receptor beta chains from one sample in a study of beta chain features in type 1 diabetes. Only in-frame clones appear in the TCRdb table, and some are missing; sequencing was by immunoSEQ multiplex PCR. Here the sample spans about 240,000 clones, around a quarter being singletons. The source material was central memory CD4+ T cells from blood. The source is a man under 40 in good health. Each CDR3 is given with its conserved first and last residue. D genes are given only for firm matches. A row's size may be missing; if present it is once, few, many or a size class.

>NA|NA|15|TRBV28|TRBJ2-5
CASSLRLRLGETQYF
TGTGCCAGCAGTTTGCGGTTGCGCCTGGGGGAGACCCAGTACTTC
>many|NA|14|TRBV18|TRBJ1-2
CASSLLDRDNGYTF
TGTGCCAGCTCACTGTTGGACAGAGATAATGGCTACACCTTC
>NA|TRBD1|19|TRBV30|TRBJ1-5
CASPSSGTGNFRGNQPQHF
TGTGCCTCCCCTTCCTCCGGGACAGGGAATTTTCGCGGCAATCAGCCCCAGCATTTT
>NA|NA|14|TRBV23-1|TRBJ1-1
CASSQSAGWTEAFF
TGCGCCAGCAGTCAATCCGCCGGGTGGACTGAAGCTTTCTTT
>few|NA|14|TRBV6-1|TRBJ2-7
CASSEQGRAYEQYF
TGTGCCAGCAGTGAACAGGGGAGGGCCTACGAGCAGTACTTC
>few|NA|13|TRBV5-1|TRBJ1-2
CASSPDGSWGYTF
TGCGCCAGCAGCCCAGATGGGAGTTGGGGCTACACCTTC
>few|TRBD2|14|TRBV15|TRBJ2-1
CATSRVGLDTEQFF
TGTGCCACCAGCAGAGTAGGACTAGATACGGAGCAGTTCTTC
>few|NA|11|TRBV27|TRBJ2-7
CASSQLAAMYF
TGTGCCAGCAGTCAACTGGCGGCGATGTACTTC
>few|NA|13|TRBV29-1|TRBJ1-1
CSAGRQQNTEAFF
TGCAGCGCGGGTAGACAGCAGAACACTGAAGCTTTCTTT
>NA|NA|14|TRBV7-2|TRBJ2-1
CASRPASGSAKQFF
TGTGCCAGCAGGCCTGCGTCGGGATCAGCAAAGCAGTTCTTC
>few|NA|12|TRBV10-3|TRBJ1-5
CAISEWNQPQHF
TGTGCCATCAGTGAATGGAATCAGCCCCAGCATTTT
>few|TRBD1|16|TRBV28|TRBJ2-7
CASSLGPTGAPVEQYF
TGTGCCAGCAGTTTAGGGCCGACAGGGGCCCCAGTCGAGCAGTACTTC
>few|NA|16|TRBV29-1|TRBJ2-7
CSAVGVRGTVAYEQYF
TGCAGCGCCGTGGGAGTGAGGGGGACGGTAGCCTACGAGCAGTACTTC
>NA|NA|14|TRBV7-7|TRBJ2-3
CASSPSGITDTQYF
TGTGCCAGCAGCCCGTCAGGGATCACAGATACGCAGTATTTT
>many|NA|14|TRBV5-6|TRBJ2-2
CASSFRRAHQELFF
TGTGCCAGCAGCTTCAGGAGGGCCCACCAGGAGCTGTTTTTT
>many|TRBD2|15|TRBV10-3|TRBJ2-3
CAISPLAGDGNTQYF
TGTGCCATCAGCCCCTTGGCGGGGGACGGGAATACGCAGTATTTT
>few|TRBD1|15|TRBV19|TRBJ2-1
CASKERTGLYNEQFF
TGTGCCAGTAAGGAAAGGACAGGGTTGTACAATGAGCAGTTCTTC
>NA|NA|14|TRBV30|TRBJ2-7
CAWRGAEGYYEQYF
TGTGCCTGGAGGGGGGCGGAGGGTTACTACGAGCAGTACTTC
>NA|NA|11|TRBV29-1|TRBJ1-2
CSASRDYGYTF
TGCAGCGCCTCCAGAGACTATGGCTACACCTTC
>few|TRBD1|13|TRBV15|TRBJ1-1
CATRQGVNTEAFF
TGTGCCACCAGGCAGGGGGTGAACACTGAAGCTTTCTTT
>few|NA|18|TRBV27|TRBJ2-2
CASSPSIIAEPATGELFF
TGTGCCAGCAGCCCCTCAATAATAGCGGAGCCAGCAACCGGGGAGCTGTTTTTT
>few|NA|13|TRBV7-2|TRBJ2-7
CASSLGGFYEQYF
TGTGCCAGCAGCTTAGGAGGCTTCTACGAGCAGTACTTC
>once|NA|16|TRBV30|TRBJ2-1
CAWSTVGLSTDNEQFF
TGTGCCTGGAGTACCGTCGGACTCAGTACCGACAATGAGCAGTTCTTC
>NA|TRBD2|16|TRBV6-5|TRBJ2-7
CASSSGLAGVGHEQYF
TGTGCCAGCAGTTCCGGACTAGCGGGAGTAGGCCACGAGCAGTACTTC
>NA|NA|12|TRBV7-2|TRBJ2-7
CASSPGIYEQYF
TGTGCCAGCAGCCCTGGGATATACGAGCAGTACTTC
>NA|NA|15|TRBV6-5|TRBJ2-6
CASSLAYSGANVLTF
TGTGCCAGCAGCCTAGCCTACTCTGGGGCCAACGTCCTGACTTTC
>NA|TRBD2|16|TRBV5-1|TRBJ2-3
CASSSPGTSGRDTQYF
TGCGCCAGCAGTTCCCCCGGGACTAGCGGGAGAGATACGCAGTATTTT